The text below deals with one T cell receptor beta chain. Its specificity is not known. The data were taken from a study of T cell repertoires in cytomegalovirus infection. The wider study: In public TCR beta signatures, there were indications of both CMV infection and matching HLA type.

MiXCR was run by TCRdb on the reads, yielding one entry per CDR3 protein. The data show more than 65,000 distinct CDR3 sequences, around half seen once. With 7 bases removed from V and 4 bases from J, the gap between germline ends came to 14 bases. CDR1 is MNHNS, CDR2 SASEGT, per germline. CDR3 length: 14 residues. The TCR comes from a human donor in good health (CMV status not recorded). Some clones in this sample may be carry-over from other donors' samples. Sequencing was performed on CD8+ T cells from cultured PBMCs, taken from culture after CMV antigen stimulation. The gene calls are TRBV6-1 and TRBJ2-1; maybe TRBD1 (5 bases). CDR3 loop: CASNRQTNYNEQFF. The CDR3 nucleotides read TGTGCCAGCAATCGACAGACAAATTACAATGAGCAGTTCTTC.